This TCR beta chain was profiled in a study of blood T cell repertoires in COVID-19 (dated by TCRdb to 2018 to 2021). Context from the whole study: Samples covering the acute and convalescent phases of COVID-19 were provided by collaborators in the United States, Italy and Spain. The prospective study material was composed of cDNA or gDNA derived from T cells, B-cell-depleted T cells, or PBMCs. Subjects who had been exposed to COVID-19, were actively infected with it, or had recovered from it provided the deeply sampled blood TCRbeta repertoires that made up the dataset. The repertoires were made available in a free public database intended to serve as a resource for research on the immune response to SARS-CoV-2. The samples were drawn from the first 160 participants of the ongoing ImmuneRACE study and from roughly 1,300 subjects provided by 6 global collaborators. The sample metadata nearly always contained a de-identified subject ID, COVID-19 status, age in years and sex. Where available, HLA class I and class II types were taken from metadata supplied by the sample provider and were not determined by assay-based typing. Overall results and qualifications from the work: How much clinical and demographic metadata was included differed by source and by participant, and the metadata was provided uncurated.

CDR3 length: 10 amino acids, cysteine to phenylalanine. Only the CDR3 portion is preserved as DNA: 30 bases, with reading frame beginning at the first base. V is clipped by 8 bases and J by 7 bases, and the sequence between their germline boundaries is 6 bases long. CDR1 and CDR2 are read off the germline V gene as MDHEN and SYDVKM. Each collaborating institution followed its own protocols to collect whole blood in K2EDTA tubes. For TCRbeta analysis, collaborator samples were shipped as frozen whole blood, as isolated PBMCs, or as DNA extracted from either sample type. To note about this clone: Its antigen is currently not known. No base quality values were provided; no much bigger clone lies one nucleotide off.

TCRbeta CDR3 regions were amplified from genomic DNA using the immunoSEQ Assay, a bias-controlled multiplex PCR. Processing in the source paper ran as follows. Within the assay, amplification of reference gene primers was used to estimate how many nucleated cells each sample contained. Sequence reads were collapsed and filtered to measure the absolute abundance of every unique TCRbeta CDR3 rearrangement. For each sample, productive Simpson clonality was calculated as the square root of Simpson's diversity index across productive rearrangements. In TCRdb, the immuneACCESS table is reduced to in-frame sequences with V and J assigned. These tables do not hold every clone; where another copy was compared, an unresolved V gene accounts for under half, and the others remain unexplained. That table furnishes V, J and clone size, whereas the DNA furnished D and trimming. The sample table shows about 220,000 clones, and more than 75% are seen once. The leading ten clones occupy 13% of the sample.

Sequences were obtained from peripheral blood. This receptor chain uses TRBV28 and TRBJ1-5; no D gene call is confident. This clonotype was sampled from a human donor in a cohort sampled during active COVID-19. The CDR3: CASAGQPQHF. The nucleotides read TGTGCCAGCGCAGGACAGCCCCAGCATTTT.